The rows below give T cell receptor beta chains drawn from one sample of a study of shared clonotypes between healthy human individuals. Only in-frame clones appear in the TCRdb table, and some are missing; sequencing was by immunoSEQ multiplex PCR. The sample includes more than 2,000,000 clones, over 85% of them seen just once. The sample comprised naive CD4+ T cells sorted from blood. These receptors were taken from a man between 18 and 35 years old in good health. The CDR3 runs from the conserved cysteine through the conserved F or W. The order of the fields is D gene, V gene, CDR3 length, J gene, CDR3 protein. The D gene is left open where the match is weak.

D gene: -; V gene: TRBV7-9; CDR3 length: 13; J gene: TRBJ2-3; CDR3 protein: CASSLGPLDTQYF
D gene: TRBD1; V gene: TRBV6-5; CDR3 length: 14; J gene: TRBJ1-1; CDR3 protein: CASSWKQGAGEAFF
D gene: -; V gene: TRBV5-6; CDR3 length: 15; J gene: TRBJ2-7; CDR3 protein: CASSLESWGAHEQYF
D gene: TRBD2; V gene: TRBV11-2; CDR3 length: 16; J gene: TRBJ2-7; CDR3 protein: CASRVLAGPFSYEQYF
D gene: -; V gene: TRBV30; CDR3 length: 13; J gene: TRBJ1-1; CDR3 protein: CAWSLSRNTEAFF
D gene: -; V gene: TRBV30; CDR3 length: 11; J gene: TRBJ2-7; CDR3 protein: CAWSGGYEQYF
D gene: -; V gene: TRBV4-2; CDR3 length: 13; J gene: TRBJ1-1; CDR3 protein: CASSVGGYTEAFF
D gene: TRBD2; V gene: TRBV11-2; CDR3 length: 13; J gene: TRBJ2-7; CDR3 protein: CASNPGGTYEQYF
D gene: TRBD1; V gene: TRBV18; CDR3 length: 14; J gene: TRBJ1-2; CDR3 protein: CASSLQGTGGGYTF
D gene: -; V gene: TRBV18; CDR3 length: 17; J gene: TRBJ2-2; CDR3 protein: CASSPSSPGPNTGELFF
D gene: -; V gene: TRBV11-2; CDR3 length: 14; J gene: TRBJ2-7; CDR3 protein: CASSLPGGGYEQYF
D gene: -; V gene: TRBV5-1; CDR3 length: 16; J gene: TRBJ1-1; CDR3 protein: CASSSGTLTLNTEAFF
D gene: TRBD1; V gene: TRBV7-9; CDR3 length: 15; J gene: TRBJ1-2; CDR3 protein: CASSLALGTGDGYTF
D gene: TRBD2; V gene: TRBV5-1; CDR3 length: 14; J gene: TRBJ2-1; CDR3 protein: CASAGTSVYNEQFF
D gene: -; V gene: TRBV2; CDR3 length: 12; J gene: TRBJ1-2; CDR3 protein: CASRQTNYGYTF
D gene: TRBD2; V gene: TRBV9; CDR3 length: 17; J gene: TRBJ2-1; CDR3 protein: CASSVGGLAGERDEQFF
D gene: TRBD2; V gene: TRBV7-2; CDR3 length: 14; J gene: TRBJ2-7; CDR3 protein: CASSQLAGGNEQYF
D gene: -; V gene: TRBV18; CDR3 length: 14; J gene: TRBJ2-2; CDR3 protein: CASSLQDSAGELFF
D gene: -; V gene: TRBV6-6; CDR3 length: 15; J gene: TRBJ2-1; CDR3 protein: CASSSRQQLYNEQFF
D gene: -; V gene: TRBV9; CDR3 length: 17; J gene: TRBJ2-6; CDR3 protein: CASSVGGIALGANVLTF
D gene: -; V gene: TRBV7-9; CDR3 length: 14; J gene: TRBJ1-6; CDR3 protein: CASNMGGVWSPLHF
D gene: -; V gene: TRBV2; CDR3 length: 16; J gene: TRBJ2-2; CDR3 protein: CASSELGFANTGELFF
D gene: -; V gene: TRBV28; CDR3 length: 14; J gene: -; CDR3 protein: CASSYGELAYEQYF
D gene: -; V gene: TRBV12-5; CDR3 length: 14; J gene: TRBJ2-3; CDR3 protein: CASAIWQGTDTQYF
D gene: -; V gene: TRBV4-1; CDR3 length: 18; J gene: TRBJ2-5; CDR3 protein: CASSQDPLSGIFGETQYF
D gene: -; V gene: TRBV6-1; CDR3 length: 12; J gene: TRBJ1-2; CDR3 protein: CASSELGRGYTF
D gene: TRBD2; V gene: TRBV9; CDR3 length: 16; J gene: TRBJ2-2; CDR3 protein: CASSVVGSGSAGELFF
D gene: TRBD2; V gene: TRBV11-2; CDR3 length: 14; J gene: TRBJ2-7; CDR3 protein: CASSGLAARYEQYF
D gene: -; V gene: TRBV25-1; CDR3 length: 13; J gene: TRBJ2-1; CDR3 protein: CASSYLGGNEQFF
D gene: TRBD1; V gene: TRBV2; CDR3 length: 15; J gene: TRBJ2-7; CDR3 protein: CASYDSGTGSYEQYF
D gene: TRBD2; V gene: TRBV28; CDR3 length: 15; J gene: TRBJ2-5; CDR3 protein: CASSPLGLAAETQYF